This TCR beta chain stems from a study of regulatory T cells in long-lasting Graves disease (dated by TCRdb to the early 2020s). For context, the study as a whole: In the newly diagnosed Graves' disease group, patients had been taking antithyroid drugs for less than 3 months. This study used TCR sequencing and RNA sequencing of peripheral blood to compare persistent Graves' disease patients against newly diagnosed Graves' disease patients. The study was conducted in China and was registered as a clinical trial. A total of about 33 samples underwent TCR sequencing, from roughly 13 patients with persistent Graves' disease and approximately 20 patients with newly diagnosed Graves' disease.

Study-wide findings and limitations: Only the TCR beta chain was sequenced and analyzed. The small sample size was acknowledged by the authors as a limitation that may reduce accuracy. Preferential use of TRBV28, TRBJ1-2 and TRBJ2-5 was observed in persistent disease, whereas TRBV20-1 and TRBJ2-1 were favored in newly diagnosed disease. Only peripheral blood was studied, because thyroid tissue, the primary lesion, was inaccessible. Compared with newly diagnosed patients, patients with persistent Graves' disease had lower TCR Shannon entropy and fewer highly expanded clones, which suggests clonal expansion. More public clonotypes were shared among persistent patients (roughly 2,900) than among newly diagnosed patients (roughly 1,000).

This clonotype was found many times. No antigen is known for it. Within one base of it there is no much larger clone, and no base qualities were kept. CDR1 SNHLY and CDR2 FYNNEI were looked up in the germline V gene. Trimming takes 2 bases from V and 2 bases from J, and the germline ends sit 9 bases apart. Inclusive of the bounding cysteine and phenylalanine, the CDR3 is 14 residues long. The sequence is cut down to CDR3 DNA, 42 bases in frame from base 1. Library creation used multiplex PCR. The data were produced on an Illumina HiSeq 4000. iRepertoire HTBI primers and Arm-PCR amplification of CDR3 regions were used to construct TCR beta libraries. Before sequencing, the PCR products underwent gel purification. For the original study's pipeline: Across samples, about 64 TRBV and around 15 TRBJ segments were identified and used for gene usage analysis of CDR3 amino acid clonotypes. Filtered high-quality paired reads were merged into contigs using COPE and FqMerger. Contigs were aligned with BLAST to IMGT TRBV, TRBD and TRBJ reference genes, and CDR3 was defined per IMGT. Any clonotype with a frequency above 0.1% was counted as a highly expanded clone. Shannon entropy served as the measure of repertoire diversity, while the Gini coefficient captured V-J evenness. Public clonotypes were defined as clonotypes shared by more than one individual. TCRdb reworked the public reads: Q25 trimming with fastp, MiXCR clone assembly, productive beta chains retained. Rows are combined by CDR3 protein, so each entry shows the most common genes and DNA. The V and J calls follow TCRdb's processing rather than the paper's. In all, the sample holds 450,000 to 650,000 distinct CDR3 sequences, and around 15% of those were seen once. The top ten clones comprise roughly 25% of the sample.

Taken with the paper, the label for time point translates to: newly diagnosed GD, antithyroid drugs for less than 3 months. For both TCR sequencing and RNA sequencing, RNA was extracted from PBMCs using TRIzol. The diagnosis of Graves' disease followed American Thyroid Association guidelines. Recruitment of patients was carried out at an endocrinology department in Xi'an, China. Each patient gave approximately 9 milliliters of peripheral blood, collected in an EDTA anticoagulant tube. Ficoll Paque Plus density gradient separation was used to isolate PBMCs, and no additional T cell sorting was done. An Agilent 2100 Bioanalyzer and agarose gel were used to assess RNA quality, and a NanoDrop 2000 was used to measure RNA concentration. The same data also went into a second study, on T cells in Graves' hyperthyroidism and ophthalmopathy. The second study reports: A patient counted as having stable Graves' hyperthyroidism if no progression to ophthalmopathy occurred over 18 months of follow-up. The hyperthyroidism patients were between 18 and 65 years old and newly diagnosed, with a disease duration of less than 2 months. Patients with uncontrolled infections, other autoimmune diseases, pregnancy or lactation were excluded. Diagnoses relied on clinical symptoms, serum thyroxine and TRAb, thyroid ultrasound and orbital computed tomography. The first round of RT-PCR for the TCR CDR3 was performed with the HTBI primer set and the Qiagen OneStep RT-PCR kit. Most expanded thyroid clonotypes (frequency above 0.001) were also found in blood, which suggests that blood repertoires may mirror thyroid immune responses. In cross-validation, a model built on a 13 V-J signature told ophthalmopathy apart from stable hyperthyroidism with 87.88% sensitivity and 81% to 82% specificity, and in testing the same model reached 80%/75%. During validation, the model predicted progression to ophthalmopathy a median of around six months ahead of onset, with more than 55% sensitivity and 72% to 80% specificity. A discovery cohort of about a hundred patients, 43 with Graves' ophthalmopathy and approximately 57 with stable Graves' hyperthyroidism, was used to find distinguishing TCR V-J signatures. Whether ophthalmopathy could be predicted prospectively was tested in an independent validation cohort made up of 18 to 20 hyperthyroidism patients plus 17 patients who later progressed to ophthalmopathy. The roughly 91 discovery patients were randomly divided into training and test sets at a 7:3 ratio. In six Graves' hyperthyroidism patients, the study also compared T-cell repertoires from thyroid tissue with T-cell repertoires from blood. Following sampling, methimazole starting at 30 mg daily was given to hyperthyroidism patients, and high-dose intravenous methylprednisolone was given to ophthalmopathy patients. The libraries were constructed in a second round of multiplex PCR and then size-selected and purified. The libraries were sequenced on an Illumina HiSeq2000 using paired-end 100 bp reads. Raw data were processed with SOAPnuke, discarding reads with adapters, uncalled bases, mean Phred below 15, or no exact constant-primer or identifier match. High-quality paired reads were merged with COPE v1.2.5, and unique nucleotide sequences were defined as clonotypes. Clonotypes were aligned to IMGT TRBV, TRBD and TRBJ reference segments using MiTCR v1.1. The analysis included only V-J combinations with a frequency above 0.0001, which together covered 99% to 99.2% of the repertoires. A TCS score was defined as the ratio between F50 (clonal expansion) and ExV (chaos), using BLOSUM62-based TCRdist between CDR3 peptides within each V-J. Welch's t-statistics and random forest reduced approximately 520 V-J features to 10 to 15, which were used in a naive Bayes classifier (R e1071). Sample size was not statistically predetermined, and blinding of investigators to group allocation was not performed. The paper reports TCR Vbeta CDR3 sequencing of over 130 peripheral blood samples: over 40 ophthalmopathy, under 80 hyperthyroidism and around 17 progressor patients.

This clonotype was sampled from a woman in her forties or fifties with Graves disease. Donor details come from another sample of the same person, matched by shared clones. The sequence joins TRBV2 to TRBJ1-2; a tentative D match to TRBD1 spans 5 bases. The sample here was peripheral blood mononuclear cells (PBMCs), taken at new diagnosis, from a patient treated with antithyroid drugs. At the DNA level, the sequence is TGTGCCAGCAGTGAAATGGCAGGGAACTATGGCTACACCTTC. Its protein product is CASSEMAGNYGYTF.